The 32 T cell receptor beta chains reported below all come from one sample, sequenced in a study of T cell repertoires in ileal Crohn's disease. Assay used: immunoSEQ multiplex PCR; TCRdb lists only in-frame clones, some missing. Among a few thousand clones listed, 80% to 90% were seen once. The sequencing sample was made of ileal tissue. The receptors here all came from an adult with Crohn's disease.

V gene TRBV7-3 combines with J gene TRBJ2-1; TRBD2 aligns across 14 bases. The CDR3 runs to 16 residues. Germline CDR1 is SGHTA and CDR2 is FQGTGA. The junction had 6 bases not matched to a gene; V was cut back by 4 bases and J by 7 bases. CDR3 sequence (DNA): TGTGCCAGCAGCTCCGGACTAGCGGGGGGCCTAAATGAGCAGTTCTTC. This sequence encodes CASSSGLAGGLNEQFF.

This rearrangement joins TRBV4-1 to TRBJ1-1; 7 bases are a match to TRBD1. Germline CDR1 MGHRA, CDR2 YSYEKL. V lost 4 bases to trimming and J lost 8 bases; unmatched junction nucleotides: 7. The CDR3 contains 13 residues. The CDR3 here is CASSPRGGSEAFF. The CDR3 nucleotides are TGCGCCAGCAGCCCCCGAGGGGGCTCGGAAGCTTTCTTT.

The CDR3 DNA sequence: TGTGCCAGCAGCCGAGGGACAGGGAGATCCTACGAGCAGTACTTC. It yields the protein CASSRGTGRSYEQYF. This chain connects TRBV7-9 to TRBJ2-7, with 9 bases matching TRBD1. With V trimmed by 5 bases and J by 1 base, 6 bases remained unmatched. Looked up from germline, CDR1 is SEHNR and CDR2 is FQNEAQ (reference sequence). This CDR3 has 15 amino acids.

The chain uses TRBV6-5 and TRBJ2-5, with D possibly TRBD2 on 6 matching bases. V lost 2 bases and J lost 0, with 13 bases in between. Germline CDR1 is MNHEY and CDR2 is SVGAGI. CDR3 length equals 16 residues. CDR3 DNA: TGTGCCAGCAGTTACGCGGGACTCGGGAACCAAGAGACCCAGTACTTC. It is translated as CASSYAGLGNQETQYF.

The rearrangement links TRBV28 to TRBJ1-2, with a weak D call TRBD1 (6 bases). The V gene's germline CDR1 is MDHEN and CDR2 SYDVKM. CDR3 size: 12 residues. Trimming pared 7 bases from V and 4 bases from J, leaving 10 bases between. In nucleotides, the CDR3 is TGTGCCAGCACTGACAGGCTCTATGGCTACACCTTC. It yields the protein CASTDRLYGYTF.

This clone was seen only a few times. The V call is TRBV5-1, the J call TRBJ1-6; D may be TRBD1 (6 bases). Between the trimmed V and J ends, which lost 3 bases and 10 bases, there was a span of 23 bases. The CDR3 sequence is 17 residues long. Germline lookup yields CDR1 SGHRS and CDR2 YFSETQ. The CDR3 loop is CASSSGHQTIGQSPLHF. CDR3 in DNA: TGCGCCAGCAGCTCGGGACACCAAACTATAGGCCAATCACCCCTCCACTTT. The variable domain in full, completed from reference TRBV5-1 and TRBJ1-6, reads KAGVTQTPRYLIKTRGQQVTLSCSPISGHRSVSWYQQTPGQGLQFLFEYFSETQRNKGNFPGRFSGRQFSNSRSEMNVSTLELGDSALYLCASSSGHQTIGQSPLHFGNGTRLTVT.

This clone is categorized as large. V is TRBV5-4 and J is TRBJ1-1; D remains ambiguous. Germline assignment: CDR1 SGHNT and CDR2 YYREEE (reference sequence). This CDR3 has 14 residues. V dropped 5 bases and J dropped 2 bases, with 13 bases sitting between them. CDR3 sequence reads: CASSVRGANTEAFF. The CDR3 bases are TGTGCCAGCAGTGTTAGAGGAGCAAACACTGAAGCTTTCTTT.

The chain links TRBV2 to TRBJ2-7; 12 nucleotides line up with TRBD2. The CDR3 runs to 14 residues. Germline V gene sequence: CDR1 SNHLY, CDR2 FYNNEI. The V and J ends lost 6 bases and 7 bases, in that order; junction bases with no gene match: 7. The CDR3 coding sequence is TGTGCCAGCAGGAGACTAGCGGGGGTTGATGAGCAGTACTTC. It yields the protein CASRRLAGVDEQYF.

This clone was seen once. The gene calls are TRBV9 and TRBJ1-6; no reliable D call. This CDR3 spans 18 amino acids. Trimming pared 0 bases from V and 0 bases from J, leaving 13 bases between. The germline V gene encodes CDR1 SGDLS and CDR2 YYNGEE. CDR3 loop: CASSVDLPGSSYNSPLHF. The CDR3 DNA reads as TGTGCCAGCAGCGTAGATCTCCCTGGTAGCTCCTATAATTCACCCCTCCACTTT.

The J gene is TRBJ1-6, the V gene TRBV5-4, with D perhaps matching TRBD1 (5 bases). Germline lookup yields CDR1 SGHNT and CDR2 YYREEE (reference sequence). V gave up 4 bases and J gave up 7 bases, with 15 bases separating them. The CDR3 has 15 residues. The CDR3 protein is CASSRNRNHNSPLHF. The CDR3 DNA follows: TGTGCCAGCAGCAGAAACAGGAATCACAATTCACCCCTCCACTTT.

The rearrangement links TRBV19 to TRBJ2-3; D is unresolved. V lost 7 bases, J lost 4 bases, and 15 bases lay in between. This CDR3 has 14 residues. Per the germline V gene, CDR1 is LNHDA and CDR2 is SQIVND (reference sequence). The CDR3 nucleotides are TGTGCCAGTAAGAGAGCGAAGAAGGCAGATACGCAGTATTTT. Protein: CASKRAKKADTQYF.

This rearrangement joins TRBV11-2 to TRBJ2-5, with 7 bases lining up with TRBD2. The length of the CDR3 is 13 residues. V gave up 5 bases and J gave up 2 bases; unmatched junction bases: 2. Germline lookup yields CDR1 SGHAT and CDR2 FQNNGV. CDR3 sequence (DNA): TGTGCCAGCAGCACGGGACTACAAGAGACCCAGTACTTC. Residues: CASSTGLQETQYF.

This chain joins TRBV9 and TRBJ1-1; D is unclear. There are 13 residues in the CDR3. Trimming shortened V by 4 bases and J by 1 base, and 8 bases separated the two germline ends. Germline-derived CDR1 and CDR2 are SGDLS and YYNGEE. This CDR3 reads CASSPSGNTEAFF. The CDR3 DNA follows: TGTGCCAGCAGCCCATCCGGGAACACTGAAGCTTTCTTT.

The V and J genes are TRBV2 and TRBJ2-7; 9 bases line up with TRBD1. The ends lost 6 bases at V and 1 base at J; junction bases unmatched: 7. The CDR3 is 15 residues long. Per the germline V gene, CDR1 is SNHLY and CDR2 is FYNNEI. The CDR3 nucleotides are TGTGCCAGCAGAGGTAGGGACAGGGTATCCTACGAGCAGTACTTC. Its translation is CASRGRDRVSYEQYF.

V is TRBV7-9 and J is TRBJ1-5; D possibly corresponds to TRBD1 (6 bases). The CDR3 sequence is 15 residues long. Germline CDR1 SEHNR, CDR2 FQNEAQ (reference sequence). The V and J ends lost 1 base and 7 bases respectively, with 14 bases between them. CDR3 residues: CASSLGDLQGQPQHF. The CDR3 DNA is TGTGCCAGCAGCTTAGGCGATCTCCAGGGGCAGCCCCAGCATTTT. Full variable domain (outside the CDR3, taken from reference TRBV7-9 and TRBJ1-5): DTGVSQNPRHKITKRGQNVTFRCDPISEHNRLYWYRQTLGQGPEFLTYFQNEAQLEKSRLLSDRFSAERPKGSFSTLEIQRTEQGDSAMYLCASSLGDLQGQPQHFGDGTRLSIL.

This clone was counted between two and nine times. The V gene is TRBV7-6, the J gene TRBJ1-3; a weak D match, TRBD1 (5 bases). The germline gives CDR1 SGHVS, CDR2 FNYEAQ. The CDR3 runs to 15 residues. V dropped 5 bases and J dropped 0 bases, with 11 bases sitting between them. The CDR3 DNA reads TGTGCCAGCAGCATCCTAGACAGCTCTGGAAACACCATATATTTT. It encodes CASSILDSSGNTIYF.

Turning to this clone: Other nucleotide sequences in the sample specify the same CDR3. Written as DNA, the CDR3 is TGTGCCAGCAGCTTAGGGGGACAGGGCCAGCCCCAGCATTTT. Translating it yields CASSLGGQGQPQHF. V and J are TRBV7-8 and TRBJ1-5, with TRBD1 identical over 9 bases. This CDR3 comprises 14 residues. The germline V gene has CDR1 SGHVS and CDR2 FQNEAQ. Unmatched junction bases numbered 2, after V lost 1 base and J lost 7 bases.

The CDR3 region is CASSFTGADTEAFF. CDR3 coding DNA: TGCGCCAGCAGCTTTACAGGGGCTGACACTGAAGCTTTCTTT. The V gene is TRBV5-1, the J gene TRBJ1-1; 7 nucleotides line up with TRBD1. CDR1 is SGHRS, CDR2 YFSETQ, per germline. The V segment lost 2 bases and the J segment 3 bases; nucleotides outside the gene matches: 4. CDR3 size: 14 residues.

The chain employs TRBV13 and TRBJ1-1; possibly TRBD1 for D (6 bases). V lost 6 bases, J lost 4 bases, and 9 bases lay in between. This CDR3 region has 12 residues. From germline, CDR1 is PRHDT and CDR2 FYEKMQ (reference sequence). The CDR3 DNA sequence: TGTGCCAGCAGACAGGGAATCACTGAAGCTTTCTTT. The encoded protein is CASRQGITEAFF.

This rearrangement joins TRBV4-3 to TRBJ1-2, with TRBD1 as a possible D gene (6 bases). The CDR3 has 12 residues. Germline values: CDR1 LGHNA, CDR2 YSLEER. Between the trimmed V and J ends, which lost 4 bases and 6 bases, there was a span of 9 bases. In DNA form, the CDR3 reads TGCGCCAGCAGCCGCAACAGGGATGGCTACACCTTC. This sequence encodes CASSRNRDGYTF.

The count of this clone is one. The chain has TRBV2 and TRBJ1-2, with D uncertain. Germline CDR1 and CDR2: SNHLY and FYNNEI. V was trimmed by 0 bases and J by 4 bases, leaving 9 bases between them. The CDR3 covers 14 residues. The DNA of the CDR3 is TGTGCCAGCAGTGAAGCCCGGTCCTTCTATGGCTACACCTTC. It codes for CASSEARSFYGYTF.

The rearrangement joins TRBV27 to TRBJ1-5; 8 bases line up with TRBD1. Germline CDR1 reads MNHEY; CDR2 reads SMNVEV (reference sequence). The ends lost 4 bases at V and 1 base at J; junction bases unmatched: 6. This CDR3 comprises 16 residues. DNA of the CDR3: TGTGCCAGCAGTTCGACAGGGGAGTGGAGCAATCAGCCCCAGCATTTT. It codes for CASSSTGEWSNQPQHF.

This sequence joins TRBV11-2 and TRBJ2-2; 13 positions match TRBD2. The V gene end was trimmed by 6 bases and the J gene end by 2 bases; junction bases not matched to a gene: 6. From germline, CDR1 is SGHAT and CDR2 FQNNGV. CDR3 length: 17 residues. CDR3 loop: CASSRLAGGSNTGELFF. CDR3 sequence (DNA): TGTGCCAGCAGTAGACTAGCGGGGGGAAGTAACACCGGGGAGCTGTTTTTT. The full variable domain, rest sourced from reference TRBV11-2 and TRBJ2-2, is EAGVAQSPRYKIIEKRQSVAFWCNPISGHATLYWYQQILGQGPKLLIQFQNNGVVDDSQLPKDRFSAERLKGVDSTLKIQPAKLEDSAVYLCASSRLAGGSNTGELFFGEGSRLTVL.

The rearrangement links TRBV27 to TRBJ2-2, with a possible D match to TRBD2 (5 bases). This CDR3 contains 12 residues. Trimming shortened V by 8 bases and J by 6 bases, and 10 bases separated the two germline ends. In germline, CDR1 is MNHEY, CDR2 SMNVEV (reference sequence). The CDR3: CASGLKAGELFF. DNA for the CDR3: TGTGCCAGCGGACTCAAAGCCGGGGAGCTGTTTTTT.

The CDR3 region is CASSLGTGGPYEQYV. The CDR3, as DNA: TGTGCCAGCAGCTTAGGGACAGGGGGCCCATACGAGCAGTACGTC. The chain carries TRBV7-8 and TRBJ2-7; 11 bases are a match to TRBD1. The ends lost 1 base at V and 4 bases at J; junction bases unmatched: 3. The CDR3 extends over 15 amino acids. Germline V lookup: CDR1 SGHVS, CDR2 FQNEAQ.

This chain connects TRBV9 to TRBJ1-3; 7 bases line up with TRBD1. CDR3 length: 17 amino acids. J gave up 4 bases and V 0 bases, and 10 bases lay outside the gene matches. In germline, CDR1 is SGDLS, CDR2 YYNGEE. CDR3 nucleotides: TGTGCCAGCAGCGTAGCTACGGGAAGGGGGCCGGGAAACACCATATATTTT. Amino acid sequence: CASSVATGRGPGNTIYF.

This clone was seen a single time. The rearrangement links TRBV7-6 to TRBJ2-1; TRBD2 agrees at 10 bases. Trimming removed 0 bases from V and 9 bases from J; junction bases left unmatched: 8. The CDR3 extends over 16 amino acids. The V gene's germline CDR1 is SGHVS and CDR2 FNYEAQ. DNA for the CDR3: TGTGCCAGCAGCTTAGCCCTAGCGGGAGACGAGTCTGAGCAGTTCTTC. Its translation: CASSLALAGDESEQFF.

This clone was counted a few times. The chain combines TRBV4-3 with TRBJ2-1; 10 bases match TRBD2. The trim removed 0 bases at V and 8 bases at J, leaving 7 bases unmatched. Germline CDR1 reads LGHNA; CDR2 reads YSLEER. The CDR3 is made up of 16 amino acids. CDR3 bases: TGCGCCAGCAGCCAAGAAACTAGCGGGACCGCCGATGAGCAGTTCTTC. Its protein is CASSQETSGTADEQFF.

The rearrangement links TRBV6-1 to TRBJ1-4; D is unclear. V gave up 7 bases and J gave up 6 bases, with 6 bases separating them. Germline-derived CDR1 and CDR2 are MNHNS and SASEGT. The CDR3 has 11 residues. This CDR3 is CASISHEKLFF. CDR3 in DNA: TGTGCCAGCATTTCTCATGAAAAACTGTTTTTT.

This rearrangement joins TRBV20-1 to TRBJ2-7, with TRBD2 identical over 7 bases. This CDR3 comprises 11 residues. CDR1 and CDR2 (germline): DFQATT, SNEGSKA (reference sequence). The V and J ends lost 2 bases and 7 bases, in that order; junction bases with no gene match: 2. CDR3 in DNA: TGCAGTGCTAGAAGGGGAGGGGAGCAGTACTTC. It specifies CSARRGGEQYF.

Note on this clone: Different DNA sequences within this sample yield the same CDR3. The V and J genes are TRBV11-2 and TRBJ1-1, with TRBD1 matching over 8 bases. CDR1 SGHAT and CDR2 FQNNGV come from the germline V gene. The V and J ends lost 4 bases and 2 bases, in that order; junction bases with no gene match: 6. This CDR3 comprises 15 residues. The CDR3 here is CASSSSDRANTEAFF. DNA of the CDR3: TGTGCCAGCAGCTCCTCGGACAGGGCAAACACTGAAGCTTTCTTT.

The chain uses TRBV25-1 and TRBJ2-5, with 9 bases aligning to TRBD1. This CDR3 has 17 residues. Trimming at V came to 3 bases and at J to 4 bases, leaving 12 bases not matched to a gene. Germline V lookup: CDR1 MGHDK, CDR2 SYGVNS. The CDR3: CASSELTGGAWRETQYF. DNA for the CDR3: TGTGCCAGCAGTGAGCTTACAGGGGGCGCTTGGCGAGAGACCCAGTACTTC. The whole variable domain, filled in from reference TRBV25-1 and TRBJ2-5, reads EADIYQTPRYLVIGTGKKITLECSQTMGHDKMYWYQQDPGMELHLIHYSYGVNSTEKGDLSSESTVSRIRTEHFPLTLESARPSHTSQYLCASSELTGGAWRETQYFGPGTRLLVL.